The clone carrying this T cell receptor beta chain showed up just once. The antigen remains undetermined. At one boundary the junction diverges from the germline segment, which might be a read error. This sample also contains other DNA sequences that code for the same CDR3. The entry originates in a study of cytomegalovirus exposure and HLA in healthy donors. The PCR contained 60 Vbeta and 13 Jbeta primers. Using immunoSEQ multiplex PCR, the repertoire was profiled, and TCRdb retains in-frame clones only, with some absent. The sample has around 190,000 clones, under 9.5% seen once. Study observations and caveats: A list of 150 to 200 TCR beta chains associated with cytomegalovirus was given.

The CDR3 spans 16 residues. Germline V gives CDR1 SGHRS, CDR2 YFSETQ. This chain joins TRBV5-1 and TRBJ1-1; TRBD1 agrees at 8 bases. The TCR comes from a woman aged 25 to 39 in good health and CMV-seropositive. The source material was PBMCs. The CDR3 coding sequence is TGCGCCAGCAGCTATTATTCGGGACAGGTGAACACTGAAGCCTTCTTT. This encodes CASSYYSGQVNTEAFF.